This is a list of T cell receptor beta chains from one sample in a study of blood T cells in healthy people across ages. One entry per CDR3 protein, called by TCRdb with MiXCR from the 5' RACE reads. The data show over a million distinct CDR3 sequences, approximately 25% seen once. These data also featured in a second study, about T cells of mothers and their children.

The source material was blood. Source of these receptors: a girl aged 2 to 9 in good health. The CDR3 runs from the conserved cysteine through the conserved F or W. The order of the fields is D gene, clone size, J gene, V gene, CDR3 protein, CDR3 DNA. D genes are given only for firm matches. The listing skips clone size in some rows; elsewhere it reads once, few, many or a size class.

D: .
size: .
J: TRBJ1-4
V: TRBV4-3
CDR3: CASSQDSSSAANEKLFF
DNA: TGCGCCAGCAGCCAAGATTCCTCCTCGGCGGCTAATGAAAAACTGTTTTTT

D: TRBD2
size: .
J: TRBJ2-1
V: TRBV9
CDR3: CASSAGPSGTYNEQFF
DNA: TGTGCCAGCAGCGCGGGACCTAGCGGTACCTACAATGAGCAGTTCTTC

D: TRBD1
size: .
J: TRBJ1-4
V: TRBV5-1
CDR3: CASSPGQVGEKLFF
DNA: TGCGCCAGCAGCCCAGGACAGGTGGGCGAAAAACTGTTTTTT

D: .
size: few
J: TRBJ2-5
V: TRBV5-5
CDR3: CASSHWTGEETQYF
DNA: TGTGCCAGCAGCCACTGGACCGGCGAAGAGACCCAGTACTTC

D: TRBD2
size: .
J: TRBJ2-5
V: TRBV6-5
CDR3: CASSYILAGDLQETQYF
DNA: TGTGCCAGCAGTTACATCCTAGCGGGAGATCTCCAAGAGACCCAGTACTTC

D: TRBD1
size: few
J: TRBJ1-3
V: TRBV4-3
CDR3: CASSQELPAGGSNTIYF
DNA: TGCGCCAGCAGCCAAGAACTGCCAGCAGGGGGCTCGAACACCATATATTTT

D: .
size: few
J: TRBJ2-3
V: TRBV28
CDR3: CASSLIVTTDTQYF
DNA: TGTGCCAGCAGTTTAATTGTCACCACAGATACGCAGTATTTT

D: .
size: .
J: TRBJ2-3
V: TRBV24-1
CDR3: CATSDLYSGQSTDTQYF
DNA: TGTGCCACCAGTGATTTGTACAGCGGGCAAAGCACAGATACGCAGTATTTT

D: .
size: few
J: TRBJ1-2
V: TRBV6-2/TRBV6-3
CDR3: CASSSTGIHGYTF
DNA: TGTGCCAGCAGTTCCACAGGAATTCATGGCTACACCTTC

D: .
size: .
J: TRBJ2-7
V: TRBV28
CDR3: CASAALTYEQYF
DNA: TGTGCCAGCGCAGCGTTGACCTACGAGCAGTACTTC

D: TRBD2
size: .
J: TRBJ2-5
V: TRBV15
CDR3: CATSFRTSQSGTQYF
DNA: TGTGCCACCAGCTTTCGGACTAGTCAGTCGGGGACCCAGTACTTC

D: .
size: .
J: TRBJ1-1
V: TRBV7-9
CDR3: CASSLQENTEASF
DNA: TGTGCCAGCAGCTTACAAGAGAACACTGAAGCTTCCTTT

D: TRBD2
size: .
J: TRBJ2-7
V: TRBV5-1
CDR3: CASSFSGISYEQCF
DNA: TGCGCCAGCAGCTTTAGCGGGATCTCCTACGAGCAGTGCTTC

D: .
size: few
J: TRBJ2-7
V: TRBV5-1
CDR3: CASSLDREYEQYF
DNA: TGCGCCAGCAGCTTGGACAGGGAGTACGAGCAGTACTTC

D: TRBD2
size: few
J: TRBJ2-7
V: TRBV28
CDR3: CASSPHWTSGTDYPYEQYF
DNA: TGTGCCAGCAGCCCGCACTGGACTAGCGGAACAGACTACCCCTACGAGCAGTACTTC

D: TRBD2
size: few
J: TRBJ2-1
V: TRBV7-3
CDR3: CASSLKAPSGGAREQFF
DNA: TGTGCCAGCAGCTTAAAAGCACCTAGCGGGGGGGCCAGGGAGCAGTTCTTC

D: .
size: .
J: TRBJ1-3
V: TRBV7-3
CDR3: CASSHDPTYGNTIYF
DNA: TGTGCCAGCAGCCATGACCCTACCTATGGAAACACCATATATTTT

D: .
size: .
J: TRBJ1-1
V: TRBV7-9
CDR3: CASSLVQERTEAFF
DNA: TGTGCCAGCAGCTTAGTTCAAGAGAGGACTGAAGCTTTCTTT

D: .
size: .
J: TRBJ1-6
V: TRBV5-1
CDR3: CASSLANGQNSPLHF
DNA: TGCGCCAGCAGCTTGGCCAACGGACAGAATTCACCCCTCCACTTT

D: .
size: few
J: TRBJ1-6
V: TRBV7-2
CDR3: CASSPSLQGSLHF
DNA: TGTGCCAGCAGCCCCAGCTTGCAGGGATCCCTCCACTTT

D: .
size: .
J: TRBJ2-5
V: TRBV29-1
CDR3: CSSRTAFPSNEQYF
DNA: TGCAGCTCCCGGACAGCCTTTCCCTCCAATGAGCAGTACTTC

D: .
size: .
J: TRBJ1-6
V: TRBV6-6
CDR3: CASRNPTVVNSPLHF
DNA: TGTGCCAGCAGAAATCCGACAGTCGTTAATTCACCCCTCCACTTT

D: TRBD1
size: few
J: TRBJ2-5
V: TRBV6-1
CDR3: CASSFDRGPTQETQYF
DNA: TGTGCCAGCAGCTTCGACAGGGGGCCGACCCAAGAGACCCAGTACTTC

D: .
size: .
J: TRBJ1-4
V: TRBV6-5
CDR3: CASRDPGYGKLFF
DNA: TGTGCCAGCCGGGACCCAGGGTACGGAAAACTGTTTTTT

D: TRBD2
size: .
J: TRBJ2-1
V: TRBV24-1
CDR3: CATSDQPSGGSYNEQFF
DNA: TGTGCCACCAGTGATCAACCTAGCGGGGGCTCCTACAATGAGCAGTTCTTC

D: .
size: .
J: TRBJ2-5
V: TRBV3-1
CDR3: CASSPRGGSGKTQYF
DNA: TGTGCCAGCAGCCCCAGAGGCGGATCGGGTAAGACCCAGTACTTC

D: .
size: .
J: TRBJ1-5
V: TRBV6-1
CDR3: CASLSRDGAYSKGQPQHF
DNA: TGTGCCAGCTTATCAAGGGACGGAGCTTATAGCAAGGGTCAGCCCCAGCATTTT

D: TRBD1
size: few
J: TRBJ2-1
V: TRBV6-6
CDR3: CASSGGQGNEQFF
DNA: TGTGCCAGCAGTGGGGGACAGGGGAATGAGCAGTTCTTC

D: TRBD2
size: few
J: TRBJ2-4
V: TRBV5-1
CDR3: CASSLASGGNIQYF
DNA: TGCGCCAGCAGCTTGGCTAGCGGGGGAAACATTCAGTACTTC

D: .
size: .
J: TRBJ2-3
V: TRBV29-1
CDR3: CSVGPGEVGTDTQYF
DNA: TGCAGCGTTGGACCCGGGGAGGTGGGCACAGATACGCAGTATTTT

D: .
size: .
J: TRBJ1-4
V: TRBV4-1
CDR3: CASSQAAGAGFKLFF
DNA: TGCGCCAGCAGCCAAGCAGCCGGGGCCGGTTTTAAACTGTTTTTT

D: .
size: few
J: TRBJ2-7
V: TRBV5-6
CDR3: CASSLMTGPSSYEQYF
DNA: TGTGCCAGCAGCTTAATGACAGGTCCTAGCTCCTACGAGCAGTACTTC

D: TRBD2
size: .
J: TRBJ2-7
V: TRBV5-1
CDR3: CASSPSGGMYEQYF
DNA: TGCGCCAGCAGCCCTAGCGGGGGTATGTACGAGCAGTACTTC

D: .
size: .
J: TRBJ1-4
V: TRBV6-1
CDR3: CASNNRGFEKLFF
DNA: TGTGCCAGCAACAATAGAGGATTTGAAAAACTGTTTTTT

D: TRBD2
size: .
J: TRBJ2-1
V: TRBV20-1
CDR3: CSALNSGGASYEQFF
DNA: TGCAGTGCTCTTAATAGCGGGGGGGCCTCGTATGAGCAGTTCTTC

D: .
size: .
J: TRBJ2-5
V: TRBV7-9
CDR3: CASSPVELPYGVETQYF
DNA: TGTGCCAGCAGCCCGGTGGAACTACCCTATGGCGTTGAGACCCAGTACTTC

D: TRBD1
size: few
J: TRBJ2-1
V: TRBV6-1
CDR3: CASSEEYRGYNEQFF
DNA: TGTGCCAGCAGTGAAGAATACAGGGGTTACAATGAGCAGTTCTTC

D: TRBD2
size: .
J: TRBJ2-5
V: TRBV10-3
CDR3: CAISGTSDEGETQYF
DNA: TGTGCCATCAGCGGGACTAGCGATGAGGGGGAGACCCAGTACTTC

D: TRBD1
size: .
J: TRBJ1-2
V: TRBV7-6
CDR3: CASSSSETGGFDGYTF
DNA: TGTGCCAGCAGCTCCAGCGAGACAGGGGGATTTGATGGCTACACCTTC

D: .
size: .
J: TRBJ2-3
V: TRBV24-1
CDR3: CATSDSRSELTDTQYF
DNA: TGTGCCACCAGTGATTCGCGGAGCGAACTCACAGATACGCAGTATTTT

D: TRBD1
size: .
J: TRBJ1-5
V: TRBV6-2/TRBV6-3
CDR3: CASSYSPGQERNQPQHF
DNA: TGTGCCAGCAGTTACTCCCCGGGACAGGAAAGGAATCAGCCCCAGCATTTT